This TCR beta chain was profiled in a study of neurological immune-mediated disorders. By 5'RACE with 10-nucleotide random UMIs, the cDNA was made. Using its own MiXCR run on the 5' RACE reads, TCRdb lists one record per CDR3 protein. This sample yields 60,000 to 85,000 distinct CDR3 sequences, of which about 5.5% are seen a single time; around 2.2% belongs to the top ten. This clonotype was detected many times. Its specificity is unknown. Losses at the gene ends were 4 bases for V and 0 bases for J; bases not matched to a gene: 4. Germline values: CDR1 SGHRS, CDR2 YFSETQ. The CDR3 spans 14 residues. Study-wide points: Repertoires from 18 of 34 multiple sclerosis patients grouped phylogenetically into a related-CDR3 cluster, suggesting a possible signature.

The origin of this receptor is a woman in her 30s with multiple sclerosis. The V call is TRBV5-1, the J call TRBJ2-7; TRBD2 aligns across 7 bases. Sequences were obtained from PBMCs. The CDR3 spells CASSPWTSSYEQYF. DNA for the CDR3: TGCGCCAGCAGCCCCTGGACTAGCTCCTACGAGCAGTACTTC.